This section outlines one T cell receptor beta chain sequence together with its context. What it binds is unknown. This record belongs to a study of T cell responses to AZD1222 COVID-19 vaccine. Study results and caveats: Spike was spanned by vaccine-associated CD4 TCRs, with dominance at 160-218 and 743-854.

Measured with immunoSEQ multiplex PCR; TCRdb has only the in-frame clones, and not every one. The profile shows about 84,000 clones, 87% of them singletons. Trimming cost V 4 bases and J 7 bases; bases outside gene matches: 15. This CDR3 comprises 17 residues. Germline assignment: CDR1 MNHEY and CDR2 SVGEGT. The material sequenced was peripheral blood, taken 28 days after the second AZD1222 dose. This sequence joins TRBV6-2 or TRBV6-3 and TRBJ2-1; 8 bases agree with TRBD2. The TCR originated in an adult who received the AZD1222 COVID-19 vaccine. The CDR3 region is CASSSTPMGGGSNEQFF. The DNA of the CDR3 is TGTGCCAGCAGTTCCACCCCTATGGGCGGGGGGTCAAATGAGCAGTTCTTC.